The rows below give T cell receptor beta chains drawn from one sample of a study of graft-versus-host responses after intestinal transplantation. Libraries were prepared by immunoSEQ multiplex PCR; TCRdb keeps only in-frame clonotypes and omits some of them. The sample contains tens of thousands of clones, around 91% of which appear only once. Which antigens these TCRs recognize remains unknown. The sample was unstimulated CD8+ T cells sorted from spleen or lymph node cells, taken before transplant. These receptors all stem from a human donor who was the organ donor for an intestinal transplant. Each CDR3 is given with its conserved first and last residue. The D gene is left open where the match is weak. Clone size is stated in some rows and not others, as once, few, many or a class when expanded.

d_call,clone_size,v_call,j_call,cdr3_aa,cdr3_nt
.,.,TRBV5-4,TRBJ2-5,CASSLYRQVVQDSATQYF,TGTGCCAGCAGCTTGTACCGACAGGTAGTACAAGATAGCGCGACCCAGTACTTC
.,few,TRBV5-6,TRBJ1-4,CASSREFNEKLFF,TGTGCCAGCAGCCGGGAGTTCAATGAAAAACTGTTTTTT
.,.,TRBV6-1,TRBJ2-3,CASRLADTQYF,TGTGCCAGCAGACTAGCAGATACGCAGTATTTT
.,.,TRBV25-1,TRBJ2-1,CASSELRDYNEQFF,TGTGCCAGCAGTGAATTGAGAGACTACAATGAGCAGTTCTTC
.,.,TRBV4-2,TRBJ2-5,CASSPYIKETQYF,TGTGCCAGCAGCCCTTATATTAAAGAGACCCAGTACTTC
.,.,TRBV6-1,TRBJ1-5,CASSGGTGGSQPQHF,TGTGCCAGCAGTGGGGGGACGGGCGGGAGTCAGCCCCAGCATTTT
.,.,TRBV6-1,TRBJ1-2,CASSEEAGRPLFGYTF,TGTGCCAGCAGTGAAGAGGCAGGGCGCCCTCTGTTTGGCTACACCTTC
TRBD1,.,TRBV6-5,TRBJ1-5,CASSYSGQGAYQPQHF,TGTGCCAGCAGTTACTCGGGACAGGGAGCGTATCAGCCCCAGCATTTT
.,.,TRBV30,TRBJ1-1,CAWSLSQENTEAFF,TGTGCCTGGAGCCTAAGTCAGGAGAACACTGAAGCTTTCTTT
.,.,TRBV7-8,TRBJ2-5,CASSLSRTETEETQYF,TGTGCCAGCAGCTTATCCCGGACAGAAACCGAAGAGACCCAGTACTTC
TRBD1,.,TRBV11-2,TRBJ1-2,CASSFSTGPEYGYTF,TGTGCCAGCAGCTTTTCGACAGGGCCTGAATATGGCTACACCTTC
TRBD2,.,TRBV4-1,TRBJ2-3,CASSLEVDKRTSGAPPTDTQYF,TGCGCCAGCAGCCTAGAGGTGGACAAAAGGACTAGCGGGGCTCCCCCCACAGATACGCAGTATTTT
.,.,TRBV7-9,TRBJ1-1,CASSPSRGSGTEAFF,TGTGCCAGCAGCCCCTCTCGGGGATCTGGGACTGAAGCTTTCTTT
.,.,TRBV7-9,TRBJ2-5,CASSLVGRKETQYF,TGTGCCAGCAGCTTAGTGGGGAGAAAAGAGACCCAGTACTTC
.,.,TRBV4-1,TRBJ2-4,CASSPTGVWKNIQYF,TGCGCCAGCAGCCCAACCGGGGTCTGGAAAAACATTCAGTACTTC
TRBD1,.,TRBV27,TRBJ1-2,CASSASTGEVNYGYTF,TGTGCCAGCAGTGCCTCCACAGGGGAAGTTAACTATGGCTACACCTTC
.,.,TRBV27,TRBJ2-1,CASSLGSYNEQFF,TGTGCCAGCAGTTTGGGCAGTTACAATGAGCAGTTCTTC
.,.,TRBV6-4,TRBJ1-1,CASSRTENTEAFF,TGTGCCAGCAGCAGGACAGAGAACACTGAAGCTTTCTTT
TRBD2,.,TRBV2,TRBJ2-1,CASSPTSGAYNEQFF,TGTGCCAGCAGTCCTACTAGCGGGGCCTACAATGAGCAGTTCTTC
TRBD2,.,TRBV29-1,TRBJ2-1,CSVGLAGAPGDYNEQFF,TGCAGCGTTGGACTAGCGGGGGCCCCAGGAGATTACAATGAGCAGTTCTTC
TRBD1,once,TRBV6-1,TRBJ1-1,CASSEVTGGTEAFF,TGTGCCAGCAGTGAAGTGACAGGGGGCACTGAAGCTTTCTTT
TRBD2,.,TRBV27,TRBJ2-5,CASRTLAGSLGETQYF,TGTGCCAGCAGAACACTAGCGGGGAGCCTAGGGGAGACCCAGTACTTC
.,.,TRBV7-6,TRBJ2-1,CASSVQRNEQFF,TGTGCCAGCAGCGTACAGCGGAATGAGCAGTTCTTC
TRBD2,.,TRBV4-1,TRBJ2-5,CASSQGREGQETQYF,TGCGCCAGCAGCCAAGGTCGGGAGGGGCAAGAGACCCAGTACTTC
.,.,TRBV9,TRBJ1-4,CASSSSGFPSEKLFF,TGTGCCAGCAGCTCGAGCGGGTTTCCGTCAGAAAAACTGTTTTTT
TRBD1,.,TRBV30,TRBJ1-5,CAWRGQGNQPQHF,TGTGCCTGGAGGGGACAGGGGAATCAGCCCCAGCATTTT
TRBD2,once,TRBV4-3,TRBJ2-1,CASSRTSGGANEQFF,TGCGCCAGCAGCCGGACTAGCGGGGGGGCCAATGAGCAGTTCTTC
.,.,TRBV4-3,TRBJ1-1,CASSQDWDAGNNTEAFF,TGCGCCAGCAGCCAAGATTGGGACGCGGGAAATAACACTGAAGCTTTCTTT
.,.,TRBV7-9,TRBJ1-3,CAILGLRGNTIYF,TGTGCCATCTTAGGACTGCGCGGAAACACCATATATTTT
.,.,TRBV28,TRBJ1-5,CASSPLLGGGNQPQHF,TGTGCCAGCAGTCCCCTGCTGGGGGGAGGTAATCAGCCCCAGCATTTT
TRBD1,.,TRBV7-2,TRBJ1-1,CASTHPEGQGAWDTEAFF,TGTGCCAGCACCCACCCTGAGGGACAGGGGGCATGGGACACTGAAGCTTTCTTT
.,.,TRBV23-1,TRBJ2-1,CASSQSGSGISNEQFF,TGCGCCAGCAGTCAATCAGGTTCGGGGATTTCAAATGAGCAGTTCTTC
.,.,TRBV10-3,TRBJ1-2,CAISWDNSGYTF,TGTGCCATCAGTTGGGACAACTCTGGCTACACCTTC
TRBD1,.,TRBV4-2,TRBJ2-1,CASSRRGTGEDEQFF,TGTGCCAGCAGCCGGAGGGGGACAGGGGAGGATGAGCAGTTCTTC
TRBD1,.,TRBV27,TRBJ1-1,CASSFRTGRTEAFF,TGTGCCAGCAGTTTCAGGACAGGGAGGACTGAAGCTTTCTTT
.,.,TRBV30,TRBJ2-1,CAWSSQNNEQFF,TGTGCCTGGAGTAGTCAGAACAATGAGCAGTTCTTC
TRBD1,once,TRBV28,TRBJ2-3,CGTGGAPDTQYF,TGTGGGACAGGTGGTGCCCCAGATACGCAGTATTTT
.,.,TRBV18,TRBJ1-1,CASSTLPPVAEESEAFF,TGTGCCAGCTCCACCCTTCCTCCGGTCGCGGAGGAGTCTGAAGCTTTCTTT